A selection of T cell receptor beta chains follows, all from one sample in a study of cytomegalovirus exposure and HLA in healthy donors. TCRdb keeps only in-frame clones here, not all; method: immunoSEQ multiplex PCR. The listing records about 79,000 clones. Sequencing was done on a sample of PBMCs. The receptor set was obtained from a man between 25 and 39 years old in good health and CMV-seronegative. The CDR3 runs from the conserved cysteine through the conserved F or W.

v_call cdr3_aa
TRBV5-1 CASSPTSGSSSYEQYF
TRBV7-2 CASSVGHNTEAFF
TRBV7-2 CASSLEGLASRGYEQYF
TRBV19 CATSPGIFSGNTIYF
TRBV5-1 CASSLRTGGDYGYTF
TRBV19 CASSPAGQAYNEQFF
TRBV5-6 CASRRPKDREGPRNYGYTF
TRBV15 CATSEFAGSYNEQFF
TRBV4-1 CASSQGWAGTNQPQHF
TRBV27 CASSPRQGNGYTF
TRBV10-2 CASSESGGEDYGYTF
TRBV6-1 CASSDRATLLRITDTQYF
TRBV6-1 CASSGERFSYEQYF
TRBV9 CASSILAGAQETQYF
TRBV7-2 CASSRDITSAREAFF
TRBV18 CASSPPGQRDEQYF
TRBV4-3 CASSQEMTGNYGYTF
TRBV6-4 CASSTSAQETQYF
TRBV6-5 CASSYTGGYEQYF
TRBV19 CASTGLVPYGYTF
TRBV29-1 CSVVGSRLAGGTDTQYF
TRBV7-2 CASSPTRDEQFF
TRBV11-3 CASSLTGENTEAFF
TRBV10-3 CAISVSGTGSGEQYF
TRBV7-3 CASSLTADQPQHF
TRBV5-6 CASSLVASGRAGAYNEQFF
TRBV7-3 CASSSRGPANTGELFF
TRBV19 CASSLGNPYPYEQYF
TRBV4-3 CASSQAPGLAGYNEQFF
TRBV20-1 CTLSEGETQYF
TRBV7-8 CASSERQGNSYEQYF
TRBV4-3 CASSQEGLWALTGELFF
TRBV18 CASSPRLEETYGYTF
TRBV10-3 CAIGQGARETQYF
TRBV5-4 CASSFGTEAFF
TRBV7-8 CASSPIGTSGFTDTQYF
TRBV6-1 CASSERVSGANVLTF
TRBV27 CASSPFTAVLFNYGYTF
TRBV5-1 CASSQTQYNTEAFF
TRBV19 CASSRQGPSYEQYF
TRBV5-6 CASSSGTGGETQYF
TRBV6-6 CASSYEGISSEAFF
TRBV27 CASTPTGNTEAFF
TRBV5-1 CASSLAGDSPLHF
TRBV27 CASSLYSLTSGEYYEQYF
TRBV7-2 CASSSPEAKGEQFF
TRBV4-1 CASSQWPPTGRDTQYF
TRBV6-5 CASSRRPEGYGYTF
TRBV5-5 CASSLYAGGYEQYF
TRBV7-2 CASTLDRANYGYTF
TRBV14 CASSQGHLYGYTF
TRBV7-9 CASSPWVGPYEQYF
TRBV7-3 CASSLSGTNTEAFF
TRBV4-2 CARSQAGDRNTEAFF
TRBV4-3 CASSQDDRRSREQYF
TRBV30 CASLIGGTNTGELFF
TRBV5-1 CASSLEGAHNEQFF
TRBV4-3 CASSQDMQGGSPLHF
TRBV27 CASSPWGTVTYEQYF
TRBV9 CASSVEAESSYEQYF